This T cell receptor beta chain stems from a study of T cells in Graves' hyperthyroidism and ophthalmopathy. This clonotype was counted between two and nine times. The CDR3 regions of TCR beta were amplified from RNA transcripts. The HTBI primer set was used in a first-round RT-PCR of the TCR CDR3. TCRdb reprocessed the multiplex PCR reads with MiXCR, giving one entry per CDR3 protein. The data contain a few hundred thousand distinct CDR3 sequences, 15% to 17% of them singletons. The CDR3 loop spans 16 amino acids. Looked up from germline, CDR1 is SGDLS and CDR2 is YYNGEE. V was cut by 0 bases and J by 0 bases, with 12 bases left in between.

This TCR was sampled from a woman aged 18 to 35 with Graves' hyperthyroidism. The rearrangement joins TRBV9 to TRBJ2-5, with a tentative D call TRBD1 (6 bases). Sequencing was carried out using blood. In DNA, the CDR3 is TGTGCCAGCAGCGTAGGCCGCAGGGGCTACCAAGAGACCCAGTACTTC. Translation gives CASSVGRRGYQETQYF.